These 25 T cell receptor beta chains were all obtained from the same sample, sequenced in a study of cytomegalovirus exposure and HLA in healthy donors. The PCR was carried out with 60 Vbeta primers and 13 Jbeta primers. TCRdb's copy holds only in-frame clones and misses some; the assay was immunoSEQ multiplex PCR. The repertoire holds 130,000 to 150,000 clones, with 75% to 90% as singletons. The sample consisted of PBMCs. The receptors were gathered from a woman in her 30s in good health and CMV-seronegative.

This clone has only a few counts. This chain joins TRBV4-1 and TRBJ1-4; D unclear. Germline V gives CDR1 MGHRA, CDR2 YSYEKL. CDR3 size: 15 residues. The V and J ends lost 7 bases and 4 bases respectively, with 16 bases between them. In DNA form, the CDR3 reads TGCGCCAGCACCCTGGAACACAGCGGTAATGAAAAACTGTTTTTT. Translating gives CASTLEHSGNEKLFF.

This chain joins TRBV9 and TRBJ2-5; TRBD2 is a possible D gene (6 bases). The CDR3 loop spans 13 amino acids. Germline lookup yields CDR1 SGDLS and CDR2 YYNGEE. V lost 3 bases and J 4 bases, leaving 10 bases between the germline ends. The CDR3 DNA is TGTGCCAGCAGCGCTGCGGGGTCAGAGACCCAGTACTTC. Amino acid sequence: CASSAAGSETQYF.

J is TRBJ2-7 and V is TRBV21-1; the table calls TRBD2, which could not be checked here. TRBV21-1 is described as a pseudogene. The CDR3 has 17 amino acids. The CDR3 loop reads CASSNKASGRRGYEQYF. The CDR3 DNA reads TGTGCCAGCAGCAACAAAGCTAGCGGGAGAAGGGGATACGAGCAGTACTTC.

This clone occurred a few times. The chain links TRBV7-3 to TRBJ2-1; D ambiguous. V lost 3 bases and J lost 4, with 7 bases in between. Germline V gives CDR1 SGHTA, CDR2 FQGTGA. The CDR3 spans 13 residues. DNA for the CDR3: TGTGCCAGCAGCTTGAGCGTATACAATGAGCAGTTCTTC. Its protein is CASSLSVYNEQFF.

The rearrangement joins TRBV10-1 to TRBJ2-1; 8 bases are shared with TRBD2. J gave up 4 bases and V 2 bases, and 7 bases lay outside the gene matches. Germline V gene lookup returns CDR1 WNHNN and CDR2 SYGVQD (reference sequence). The CDR3 totals 16 residues. The CDR3 sequence is CASSEPGGGSYNEQFF. Written as DNA, the CDR3 is TGCGCCAGCAGTGAGCCCGGGGGGGGCAGTTACAATGAGCAGTTCTTC.

V and J are TRBV27 and TRBJ1-2; 8 bases agree with TRBD1. V lost 0 bases, J lost 7 bases, and 7 bases stayed unmatched. CDR1 MNHEY and CDR2 SMNVEV come from the germline V gene (reference sequence). The CDR3 has 15 amino acids. The DNA of the CDR3 is TGTGCCAGCAGTTTATCGCTGGACAGGGTTACTGGCTACACCTTC. Protein: CASSLSLDRVTGYTF.

V and J are TRBV6-5 and TRBJ2-7; perhaps TRBD2 as D (6 bases). From germline, CDR1 is MNHEY and CDR2 SVGAGI. The V and J ends lost 2 bases and 3 bases respectively, with 8 bases between them. The CDR3 sequence is 13 residues long. CDR3 loop: CASSYGTGYEQYF. In nucleotides, the CDR3 is TGTGCCAGCAGTTACGGGACTGGCTACGAGCAGTACTTC.

The chain recombines TRBV5-4 with TRBJ2-1; 7 bases agree with TRBD1. The CDR3 sequence is 15 residues long. Looked up from germline, CDR1 is SGHNT and CDR2 is YYREEE (reference sequence). V was pared by 3 bases and J by 1 base, with 4 bases of the junction left unmatched. The CDR3 DNA reads as TGTGCCAGCAGCTCCACAGGGGAGTCCTACAATGAGCAGTTCTTC. This sequence encodes CASSSTGESYNEQFF.

The gene calls are TRBV7-2 and TRBJ2-5, with D possibly matching TRBD2 (5 bases). Per germline, CDR1 SGHTA and CDR2 FQGNSA. The V end lost 0 bases, the J end lost 2 bases, and 7 bases lay between the germline ends. The CDR3 is 14 amino acids. The CDR3 protein is CASSLAQRQETQYF. DNA of the CDR3: TGTGCCAGCAGCTTAGCCCAGCGGCAAGAGACCCAGTACTTC.

This clone was seen a few times. The chain recombines TRBV6-6 with TRBJ2-7, with 7 positions matching TRBD1. V shed 2 bases, J shed 3 bases, and the junction held 1 base outside the gene matches. The CDR3 contains 13 residues. Germline V gene lookup returns CDR1 MNHNY and CDR2 SVGAGI (reference sequence). The CDR3, as DNA: TGTGCCAGCAGTTACGACAGGGACTACGAGCAGTACTTC. Encoded protein: CASSYDRDYEQYF.

Regarding this clone: The junction shows a germline mismatch at one end, possibly a read error. This chain connects TRBV7-9 to TRBJ1-1; D not certain. The CDR3 consists of 15 residues. Germline loops: CDR1 SEHNR, CDR2 FQNEAQ (reference sequence). The CDR3 nucleotides read TGTTCCAGCAGCTTTTCCCAGTCAGGCGCCACTGAAGCTTTCTTT. Its protein is CSSSFSQSGATEAFF.

The chain combines TRBV11-2 with TRBJ2-1; the D gene is possibly TRBD2 (6 bases). Trimming pared 5 bases from V and 3 bases from J, leaving 14 bases between. The CDR3 is 15 residues long. The V gene's germline CDR1 is SGHAT and CDR2 FQNNGV. The CDR3 protein is CASSPLAQVYNEQFF. The CDR3, as DNA: TGTGCCAGCAGCCCTCTAGCGCAAGTCTACAATGAGCAGTTCTTC.

The J gene is TRBJ1-1, the V gene TRBV19; possibly TRBD1 for D (5 bases). Germline V gives CDR1 LNHDA, CDR2 SQIVND (reference sequence). This CDR3 has 14 residues. Trimming removed 3 bases from V and 1 base from J, with 9 bases in between. The CDR3 spells CASSIWGRNTEAFF. The CDR3 nucleotides read TGTGCCAGTAGTATTTGGGGCAGGAACACTGAAGCTTTCTTT.

This clone is a singleton in its sample. The chain recombines TRBV29-1 with TRBJ2-7, with TRBD2 matching over 7 bases. Germline CDR1 and CDR2: SQVTM and ANQGSEA. J was trimmed by 6 bases and V by 4 bases; bases with no gene match: 9. The CDR3 is 13 amino acids. The CDR3 DNA reads as TGCAGCGTTGTAGGGACGGGGGGTTCCGAGCAGTACTTC. Protein sequence: CSVVGTGGSEQYF.

This sequence joins TRBV29-1 and TRBJ1-1; D gene unclear. From germline, CDR1 is SQVTM and CDR2 ANQGSEA. Trimming took off 4 bases at V and 2 bases at J, with 11 bases between the two ends. The CDR3 is made up of 13 amino acids. The CDR3 loop reads CSVGSQLNTEAFF. Here the CDR3 DNA reads TGCAGCGTTGGGTCACAGCTAAACACTGAAGCTTTCTTT. The variable domain in full, completed from reference TRBV29-1 and TRBJ1-1, reads SAVISQKPSRDICQRGTSLTIQCQVDSQVTMMFWYRQQPGQSLTLIATANQGSEATYESGFVIDKFPISRPNLTFSTLTVSNMSPEDSSIYLCSVGSQLNTEAFFGQGTRLTVV.

V usage is TRBV20-1 and J usage is TRBJ2-5; TRBD2 might be the D (5 bases). The DNA end is more similar to TRBJ2-7, so the J call may be wrong. The CDR3 spans 11 residues. Germline V lookup: CDR1 DFQATT, CDR2 SNEGSKA (reference sequence). CDR3 protein: CSVGGTYEQYF. The DNA of the CDR3 is TGCAGTGTAGGAGGAACCTACGAGCAGTACTTC.

V usage is TRBV30 and J usage is TRBJ2-3; 9 nucleotides match TRBD1. The V gene end was trimmed by 8 bases and the J gene end by 4 bases; junction bases not matched to a gene: 7. The germline CDR1 and CDR2 sequences are GTSNPN and SVGIG (reference sequence). CDR3 length: 13 residues. Here the CDR3 reads CAQDRGVSDTQYF. CDR3 sequence (DNA): TGTGCCCAAGACAGGGGGGTCTCAGATACGCAGTATTTT.

This clone was seen a single time. The chain recombines TRBV10-3 with TRBJ2-5, with a weak D call TRBD2 (6 bases). V was cut by 4 bases and J by 4 bases, with 10 bases left in between. CDR1 and CDR2 from the germline V gene are ENHRY and SYGVKD. The CDR3 sequence is 13 residues long. DNA for the CDR3: TGTGCCATCAGTGTGGGGGGAGGAGAGACCCAGTACTTC. This codes for CAISVGGGETQYF.

The CDR3 sequence: CASTPGHSPSYGYTF. Written as DNA, the CDR3 is TGTGCCAGCACCCCGGGACACTCGCCCTCCTATGGCTACACCTTC. The V and J genes are TRBV6-1 and TRBJ1-2, with D possibly being TRBD1 (6 bases). The V gene's germline CDR1 is MNHNS and CDR2 SASEGT. V lost 7 bases and J lost 4, with 19 bases in between. The CDR3 is 15 residues long.

The chain carries TRBV7-2 and TRBJ2-2; D is perhaps TRBD2 (5 bases). CDR1 and CDR2 from the germline V gene are SGHTA and FQGNSA. The CDR3 has 14 residues. Trimming removed 7 bases from V and 7 bases from J, with 16 bases in between. CDR3 nucleotides: TGTGCCAGCATCGCCGGGCCTCGGGGCGGGGAGCTGTTTTTT. This encodes CASIAGPRGGELFF.

A single count supports this clone. This chain connects TRBV29-1 to TRBJ2-3; TRBD1 matches 9 bases. This CDR3 is 12 amino acids long. In germline, CDR1 is SQVTM, CDR2 ANQGSEA. V trimming: 5 bases; J trimming: 5 bases; junction bases outside the gene matches: 2. The CDR3 is CSVSTGGDTQYF. CDR3 DNA sequence: TGCAGCGTTTCGACAGGGGGAGATACGCAGTATTTT.

This rearrangement joins TRBV30 to TRBJ1-6, with D perhaps TRBD1 (6 bases). The CDR3 has 16 residues. The V and J ends lost 4 bases and 2 bases respectively, with 15 bases between them. Per the germline V gene, CDR1 is GTSNPN and CDR2 is SVGIG (reference sequence). The CDR3 region has the DNA TGTGCCTGGATAACAGGGAATCGTCCCTATAATTCACCCCTCCACTTT. Translating gives CAWITGNRPYNSPLHF.

This chain links TRBV2 with TRBJ1-6; D is ambiguous. The V end lost 3 bases, the J end lost 7 bases, and 7 bases lay between the germline ends. This CDR3 is 13 amino acids long. Germline CDR1 reads SNHLY; CDR2 reads FYNNEI. The CDR3 protein is CASSDRLNSPLHF. In nucleotides, the CDR3 is TGTGCCAGCAGTGACAGACTCAATTCACCCCTCCACTTT. Complete variable domain (other parts from reference TRBV2 and TRBJ1-6): EPEVTQTPSHQVTQMGQEVILRCVPISNHLYFYWYRQILGQKVEFLVSFYNNEISEKSEIFDDQFSVERPDGSNFTLKIRSTKLEDSAMYFCASSDRLNSPLHFGNGTRLTVT.

This chain links TRBV7-9 with TRBJ1-3, with 9 bases fitting TRBD1. Germline V gives CDR1 SEHNR, CDR2 FQNEAQ (reference sequence). The V gene end was trimmed by 3 bases and the J gene end by 2 bases; junction bases not matched to a gene: 8. The CDR3 is made up of 17 amino acids. The DNA for the CDR3 is TGTGCCAGCAGCTTTTACCGGACAGGGGTTACTGGAAACACCATATATTTT. This sequence encodes CASSFYRTGVTGNTIYF.

The genes are TRBV30 and TRBJ2-3; D is undetermined. This CDR3 has 13 residues. Germline CDR1 is GTSNPN and CDR2 is SVGIG (reference sequence). Between the trimmed V and J ends, which lost 4 bases and 6 bases, there was a span of 14 bases. The CDR3 protein is CAWKNPGWDTQYF. DNA for the CDR3: TGTGCCTGGAAAAACCCAGGCTGGGATACGCAGTATTTT.